This is a list of T cell receptor beta chains from one sample in a study of OX40 agonist ivuxolimab in advanced cancers. Method: immunoSEQ multiplex PCR; TCRdb's copy keeps in-frame clones and lacks some. The profile shows around 78,000 clones, 81% of them singletons. The specimen comprised CD4+ or CD8+ T cells sorted from blood, sampled in a trial of the OX40 agonist ivuxolimab. The origin of the receptors is an adult with an advanced solid tumor such as melanoma, head and neck, liver or kidney cancer. CDR3s include the opening cysteine and the closing phenylalanine or tryptophan. A D gene is named only where the DNA matches it firmly. The size of a clone is reported for some rows only, either as once, few or many, or as a class for expanded clones.

NA,NA,TRBJ2-7,TRBV5-4,TGTGCCAGCAGCCAAGCCCAGGACTACGAGCAGTACTTC,CASSQAQDYEQYF
NA,NA,TRBJ1-2,TRBV10-3,TGTGCCATCAGTGGGCTTACCCATACTGGAGATTCTGGCTACACCTTC,CAISGLTHTGDSGYTF
NA,NA,TRBJ1-4,TRBV11-2,TGTGCCAGCAGCTCGCGTATCTGGGCAACTAATGAAAAACTGTTTTTT,CASSSRIWATNEKLFF
NA,TRBD1,TRBJ1-1,TRBV7-2,TGTGCCAGCAGCCAGGTGGACAGGGGGCAAACTGAAGCTTTCTTT,CASSQVDRGQTEAFF
NA,NA,TRBJ2-3,TRBV2,TGTGCCAGCAGTCTTGCAGATACGCAGTATTTT,CASSLADTQYF
NA,NA,TRBJ2-1,TRBV7-2,TGTGCCAGCAGCTTATTGTTTACTAGTGATGAGCAGTTCTTC,CASSLLFTSDEQFF
NA,TRBD2,TRBJ2-7,TRBV15,TGTGCCACCAGCAGAGATACCATAGCGGGAGTCTACGAGCAGTACTTC,CATSRDTIAGVYEQYF
once,NA,TRBJ2-4,TRBV19,TGTGCCAGTAGCATTAGTCCCTTAGGCAACATTCAGTACTTC,CASSISPLGNIQYF
NA,NA,TRBJ2-6,TRBV5-1,TGCGCCAGCAGGACGAACTCTGGGGCCAACGTCCTGACTTTC,CASRTNSGANVLTF
NA,NA,TRBJ2-7,TRBV5-1,TGCGCCAGCAGCCCTCTGACCTCCTACGAGCAGTACTTC,CASSPLTSYEQYF
once,TRBD1,TRBJ1-2,TRBV27,TGTGCCAGCAGTTTAAGTGGACAGGAACGTACTAACTATGGCTACACCTTC,CASSLSGQERTNYGYTF
NA,NA,TRBJ2-7,TRBV7-2,TGTGCCAGCAGCTTAACGGGAGCTAGTTCCTACGAGCAGTACTTC,CASSLTGASSYEQYF
NA,NA,TRBJ2-6,TRBV4-3,TGCGCCAGCAGCCAAGATTACCGTAACTCTGGGGCCAACGTCCTGACTTTC,CASSQDYRNSGANVLTF
NA,NA,TRBJ2-2,TRBV7-3,TGTGCCAGCAGCCGGACCGGCTCCCCGAACACCGGGGAGCTGTTTTTT,CASSRTGSPNTGELFF
NA,NA,TRBJ1-3,TRBV6-6,TGTGCCAGCAGTTTAGCAGGGACTGGAAACACCATATATTTT,CASSLAGTGNTIYF
NA,NA,TRBJ1-3,TRBV18,TGTGCCAGCTCACCAGCCCGGGGCTCTGGAAACACCATATATTTT,CASSPARGSGNTIYF
NA,TRBD2,TRBJ2-1,TRBV2,TGTGCCAGCAGTCGGACTAGCGGCTACAATGAGCAGTTCTTC,CASSRTSGYNEQFF
few,NA,TRBJ1-1,TRBV6-4,TGTGCCAGCAGTGACGGGGAGGGGAACACTGAAGCTTTCTTT,CASSDGEGNTEAFF
NA,NA,TRBJ2-7,TRBV7-9,TGTGCCAGCACCCCAGGAAAGACATTTTCCTACGAGCAGTACTTC,CASTPGKTFSYEQYF
NA,NA,TRBJ2-7,TRBV11-2,TGTGCCAGCAGCCAAGATCGGTACGAGCAGTACTTC,CASSQDRYEQYF
NA,NA,TRBJ1-5,TRBV2,TGTGCCAGCAGTCCCCTCCAATCAGGGGCGTATGGTCAGCCCCAGCATTTT,CASSPLQSGAYGQPQHF
NA,NA,TRBJ2-1,TRBV9,TGTGCCAGCAGCTTCGGTACAGGGATCAATGAGCAGTTCTTC,CASSFGTGINEQFF
NA,NA,TRBJ2-7,TRBV27,TGTGCCAGCAGTTCGTACTCGGGGCGCAACGAGCAGTACTTC,CASSSYSGRNEQYF
NA,NA,TRBJ1-1,TRBV6-5,TGTGCCAGCAGTCCCCGGTGGGAGACTGAAGCTTTCTTT,CASSPRWETEAFF
few,NA,TRBJ1-2,TRBV6-6,TGTGCCAGCAGCCCCCTCGGGGGGGACTATGGCTACACCTTC,CASSPLGGDYGYTF
NA,NA,TRBJ2-5,TRBV7-9,TGTGCCAGCAGCTTATCAGGGATGGAGACCCAGTACTTC,CASSLSGMETQYF
NA,TRBD1,TRBJ2-7,TRBV19,TGTGCCAGTAGTGCGGGCGGACAGGGGACGTACGAGCAGTACTTC,CASSAGGQGTYEQYF
NA,TRBD1,TRBJ2-7,TRBV7-2,TGTGCCAGCGGCACGGGACAGGGGGTATACGAGCAGTACTTC,CASGTGQGVYEQYF
NA,TRBD2,TRBJ2-7,TRBV7-2,TGTGCCAGCAGCCCAGCCGCCGGGGGGTACGAGCAGTACTTC,CASSPAAGGYEQYF
once,NA,TRBJ2-3,TRBV6-6,TGTGCCAGCAGGGGGGAATGGGGTGGAGATACGCAGTATTTT,CASRGEWGGDTQYF
NA,TRBD2,TRBJ2-1,TRBV30,TGTGCCTGCTTAAAAAGCGGGGGCACCTACAATGAGCAGTTCTTC,CACLKSGGTYNEQFF
NA,NA,TRBJ1-1,TRBV6-5,TGTGCCAGCAGTGCGTCGCCGGGGAACACTGAAGCTTTCTTT,CASSASPGNTEAFF
few,NA,TRBJ2-3,TRBV7-2,TGTGCCAGCAGTCGCCGCGATCTCGGGGCGCAGTATTTT,CASSRRDLGAQYF
NA,TRBD2,TRBJ2-3,TRBV7-9,TGTGCCAGCAGCCCCAGAAGCGGGGGGTCCACAGATACGCAGTATTTT,CASSPRSGGSTDTQYF
NA,NA,TRBJ2-1,TRBV21-1,TGTGCCAGCAGCAAAGCCCCCCCGGGACCCCCTGCGGGCTACAATGAGCAGTTCTTC,CASSKAPPGPPAGYNEQFF
few,TRBD1,TRBJ1-2,TRBV28,TGTGCCAGCAGTTCCAAATTACTTTGGGACGGGACAGGGGGAGATGGCTACACCTTC,CASSSKLLWDGTGGDGYTF
NA,TRBD2,TRBJ2-3,TRBV6-5,TGTGCCAGCAAAACTCGACTAGCGGGAGGGGATACGCAGTATTTT,CASKTRLAGGDTQYF
medium-sized,NA,TRBJ1-2,TRBV6-1,TGTGCCAGCAGTGAAACCCCGGGGGGGGGAAACTATGGCTACACCTTC,CASSETPGGGNYGYTF
medium-sized,NA,TRBJ2-7,TRBV7-2,TGTGCCAGCAGCCCCTCCGGGACGACAGGATACGAGCAGTACTTC,CASSPSGTTGYEQYF
NA,TRBD1,TRBJ2-1,TRBV5-4,TGTGCCAGCAGCTTTTCGGTGCAGGGGGATTACAATGAGCAGTTCTTC,CASSFSVQGDYNEQFF
NA,TRBD1,TRBJ2-5,TRBV5-1,TGCGCCAGCAGCAACACAGGGGCGCAGTGGGAGACCCAGTACTTC,CASSNTGAQWETQYF
NA,NA,TRBJ2-5,TRBV30,TGTGCCTGGGCCAGACTGGGGGACATGGAGACCCAGTACTTC,CAWARLGDMETQYF
NA,NA,TRBJ1-5,TRBV6-5,TGTGCCATCGGGCGATCGACCGATCAGCCCCAGCATTTT,CAIGRSTDQPQHF
NA,NA,TRBJ1-2,TRBV4-2,TGTGCCAGCAGCCAGGTCCCGGCCAATAAAGGGGATCATGGCTACACCTTC,CASSQVPANKGDHGYTF
NA,TRBD2,TRBJ2-3,TRBV10-1,TGCGCCAGCAGTGATCCCGGGGGGACTTACACAGATACGCAGTATTTT,CASSDPGGTYTDTQYF
NA,TRBD2,TRBJ2-7,TRBV7-9,TGTGCCAGCAGCTTAGGGGTTACGGGAGGGACGTACTTC,CASSLGVTGGTYF
NA,NA,TRBJ2-1,TRBV28,TGTGCCAGCAGTTTAATAGCGGCCTCGGCGCAGTTCTTC,CASSLIAASAQFF
few,NA,TRBJ2-3,TRBV7-9,TGTGCCAGCAGCCGGACCGCGGATACGCAGTATTTT,CASSRTADTQYF
few,TRBD2,TRBJ2-5,TRBV6-1,TGTGCCAGCAGTGGCGGGACTAGCGGGATCGTGCCATACGAGACCCAGTACTTC,CASSGGTSGIVPYETQYF
NA,NA,TRBJ1-5,TRBV6-5,TGTGCCAGCAGCTCAACGAGTAGTCAGCCCCAGCATTTT,CASSSTSSQPQHF
NA,TRBD1,TRBJ1-2,TRBV28,TGTGCCAGCAGCCAGGGACAGGGCCGGAACTATGGCTACACCTTC,CASSQGQGRNYGYTF
NA,NA,TRBJ1-3,TRBV11-3,TGTGCCAGCAGCTTTCGTAACACCATATATTTT,CASSFRNTIYF
NA,TRBD1,TRBJ1-6,TRBV18,TGTGCCAGCTCACCACCCGGGACAGACAATTCACCCCTCCACTTT,CASSPPGTDNSPLHF
few,NA,TRBJ1-3,TRBV4-1,TGCGCCAGCAGCCAAGCAGGAGAACCTGGAAACACCATATATTTT,CASSQAGEPGNTIYF
once,NA,TRBJ1-1,TRBV18,TGTGCCAGCTCAACGGACACTGAAGCTTTCTTT,CASSTDTEAFF